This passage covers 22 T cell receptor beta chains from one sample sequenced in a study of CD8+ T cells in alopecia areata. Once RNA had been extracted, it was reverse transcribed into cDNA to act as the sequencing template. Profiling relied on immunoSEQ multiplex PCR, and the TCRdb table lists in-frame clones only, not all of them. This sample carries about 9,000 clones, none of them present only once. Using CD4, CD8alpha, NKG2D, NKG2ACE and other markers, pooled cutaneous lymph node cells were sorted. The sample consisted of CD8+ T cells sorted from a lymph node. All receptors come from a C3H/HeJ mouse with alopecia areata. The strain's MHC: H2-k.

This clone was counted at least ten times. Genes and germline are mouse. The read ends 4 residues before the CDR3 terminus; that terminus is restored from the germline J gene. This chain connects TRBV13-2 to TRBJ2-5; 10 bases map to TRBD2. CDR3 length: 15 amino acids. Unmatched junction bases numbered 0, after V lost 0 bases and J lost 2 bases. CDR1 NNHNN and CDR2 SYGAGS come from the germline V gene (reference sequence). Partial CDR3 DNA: TGTGCCAGCGGTGATGACTGGGGGGGCCAAGAC. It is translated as CASGDDWGGQD. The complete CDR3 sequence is CASGDDWGGQDTQYF.

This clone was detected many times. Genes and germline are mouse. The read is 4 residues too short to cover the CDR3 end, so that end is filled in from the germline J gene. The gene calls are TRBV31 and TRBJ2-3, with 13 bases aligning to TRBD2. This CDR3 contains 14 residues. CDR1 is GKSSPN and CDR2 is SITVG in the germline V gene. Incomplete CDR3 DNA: TGTGCCTGGGGACTGGGGGGGCGCGGAGAA. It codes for CAWGLGGRGE. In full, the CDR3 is CAWGLGGRGETLYF.

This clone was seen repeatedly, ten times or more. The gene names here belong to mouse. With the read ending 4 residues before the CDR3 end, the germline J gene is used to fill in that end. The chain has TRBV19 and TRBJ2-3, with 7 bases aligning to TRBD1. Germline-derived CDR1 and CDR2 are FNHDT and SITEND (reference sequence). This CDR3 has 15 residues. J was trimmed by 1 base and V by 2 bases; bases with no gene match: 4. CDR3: CASSMDRRGAETLYF. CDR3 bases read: TGTGCCAGCAGTATGGACAGGAGGGGTGCAGAA.

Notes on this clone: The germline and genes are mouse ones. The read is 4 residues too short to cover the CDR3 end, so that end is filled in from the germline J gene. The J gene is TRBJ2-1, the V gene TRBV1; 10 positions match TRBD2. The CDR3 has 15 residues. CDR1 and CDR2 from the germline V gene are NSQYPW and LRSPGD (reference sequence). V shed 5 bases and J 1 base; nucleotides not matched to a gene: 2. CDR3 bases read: TGCACCTGCAGTTCGACTGGGGGGAACTATGCT. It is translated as CTCSSTGGNYA. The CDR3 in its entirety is CTCSSTGGNYAEQFF.

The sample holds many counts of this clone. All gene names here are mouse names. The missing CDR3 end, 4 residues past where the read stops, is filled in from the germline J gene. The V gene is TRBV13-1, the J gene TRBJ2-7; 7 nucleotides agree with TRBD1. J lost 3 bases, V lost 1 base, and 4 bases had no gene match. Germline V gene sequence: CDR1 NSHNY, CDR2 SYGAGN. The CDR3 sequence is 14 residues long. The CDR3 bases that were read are TGTGCCAGCAGTGATCCGGGACAGTTCTAT. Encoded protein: CASSDPGQFY. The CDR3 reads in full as CASSDPGQFYEQYF.

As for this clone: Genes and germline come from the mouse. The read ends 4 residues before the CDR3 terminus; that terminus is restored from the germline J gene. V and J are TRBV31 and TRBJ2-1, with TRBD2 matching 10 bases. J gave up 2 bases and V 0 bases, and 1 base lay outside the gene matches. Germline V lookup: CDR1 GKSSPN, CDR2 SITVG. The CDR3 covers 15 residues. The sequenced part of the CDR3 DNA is TGTGCCTGGAGTCTAGACTGGGGGGACTATGCT. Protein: CAWSLDWGDYA. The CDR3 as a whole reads CAWSLDWGDYAEQFF.

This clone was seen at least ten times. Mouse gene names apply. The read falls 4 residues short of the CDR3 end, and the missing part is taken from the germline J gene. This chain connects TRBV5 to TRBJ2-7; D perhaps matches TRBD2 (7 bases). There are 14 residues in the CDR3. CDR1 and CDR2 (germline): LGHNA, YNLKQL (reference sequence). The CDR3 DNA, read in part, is TGTGCCAGCAGCCAAGACTGGGGGCCTTAT. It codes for CASSQDWGPY. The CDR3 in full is CASSQDWGPYEQYF.

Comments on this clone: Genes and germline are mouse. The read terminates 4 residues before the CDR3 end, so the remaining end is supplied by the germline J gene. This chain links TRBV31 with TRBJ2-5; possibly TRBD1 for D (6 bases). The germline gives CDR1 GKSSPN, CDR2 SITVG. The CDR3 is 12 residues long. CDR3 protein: CAWSRQGDTQYF. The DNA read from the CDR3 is TGTGCCTGGAGTCGGCAGGGGGAC. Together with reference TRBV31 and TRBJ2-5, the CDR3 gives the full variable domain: AQTIHQWPVAEIKAVGSPLSLGCTIKGKSSPNLYWYWQATGGTLQQLFYSITVGQVESVVQLNLSASRPKDDQFILSTEKLLLSHSGFYLCAWSRQGDTQYFGPGTRLLVL.

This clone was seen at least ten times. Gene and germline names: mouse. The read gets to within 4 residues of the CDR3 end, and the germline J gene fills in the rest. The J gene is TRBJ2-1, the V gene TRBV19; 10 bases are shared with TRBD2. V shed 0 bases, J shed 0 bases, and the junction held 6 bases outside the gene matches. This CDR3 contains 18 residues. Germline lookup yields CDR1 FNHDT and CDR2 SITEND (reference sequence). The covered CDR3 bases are TGTGCCAGCAGTATAGATATGGGACTGGGGCTTAACTATGCT. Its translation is CASSIDMGLGLNYA. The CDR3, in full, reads CASSIDMGLGLNYAEQFF.

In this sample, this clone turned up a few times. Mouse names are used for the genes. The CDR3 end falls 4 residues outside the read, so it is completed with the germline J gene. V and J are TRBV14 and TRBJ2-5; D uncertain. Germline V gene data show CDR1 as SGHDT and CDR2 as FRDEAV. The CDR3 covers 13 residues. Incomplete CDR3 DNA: TGTGCCAGCAGCCCCGGCAGGTGGGAC. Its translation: CASSPGRWD. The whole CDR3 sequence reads CASSPGRWDTQYF.

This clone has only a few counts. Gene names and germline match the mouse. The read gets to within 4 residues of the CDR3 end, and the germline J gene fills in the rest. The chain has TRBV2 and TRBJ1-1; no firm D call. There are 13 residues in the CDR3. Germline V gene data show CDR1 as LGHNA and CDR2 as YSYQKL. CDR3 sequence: CASSQDDTTEVFF. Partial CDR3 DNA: TGTGCCAGCAGCCAAGATGACACAACA. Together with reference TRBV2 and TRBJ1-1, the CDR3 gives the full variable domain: DPKIIQKPKYLVAVTGSEKILICEQYLGHNAMYWYRQSAKKPLEFMFSYSYQKLMDNQTASSRFQPQSSKKNHLDLQITALKPDDSATYFCASSQDDTTEVFFGKGTRLTVV.

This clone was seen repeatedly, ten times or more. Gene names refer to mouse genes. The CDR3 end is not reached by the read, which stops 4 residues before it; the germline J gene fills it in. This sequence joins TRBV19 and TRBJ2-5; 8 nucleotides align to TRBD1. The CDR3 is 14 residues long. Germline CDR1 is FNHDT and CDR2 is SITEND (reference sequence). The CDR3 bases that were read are TGTGCCAGCAGTATAGGCAGGGGGCCCGAC. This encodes CASSIGRGPD. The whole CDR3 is CASSIGRGPDTQYF.

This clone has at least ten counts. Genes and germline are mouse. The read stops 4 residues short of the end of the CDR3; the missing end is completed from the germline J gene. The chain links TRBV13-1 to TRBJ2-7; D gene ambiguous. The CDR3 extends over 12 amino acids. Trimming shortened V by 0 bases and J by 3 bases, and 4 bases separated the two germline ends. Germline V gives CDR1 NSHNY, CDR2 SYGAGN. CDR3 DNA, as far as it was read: TGTGCCAGCAGTGATGTTAGCTAT. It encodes CASSDVSY. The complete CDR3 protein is CASSDVSYEQYF.

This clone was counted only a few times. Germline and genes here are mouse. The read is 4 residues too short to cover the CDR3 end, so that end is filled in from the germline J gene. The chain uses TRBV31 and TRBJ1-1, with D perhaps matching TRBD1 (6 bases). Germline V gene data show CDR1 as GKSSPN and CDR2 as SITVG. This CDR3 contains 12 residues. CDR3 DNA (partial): TGTGCCTGGAGTCTAGGGACAACA. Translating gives CAWSLGTT. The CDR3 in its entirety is CAWSLGTTEVFF.

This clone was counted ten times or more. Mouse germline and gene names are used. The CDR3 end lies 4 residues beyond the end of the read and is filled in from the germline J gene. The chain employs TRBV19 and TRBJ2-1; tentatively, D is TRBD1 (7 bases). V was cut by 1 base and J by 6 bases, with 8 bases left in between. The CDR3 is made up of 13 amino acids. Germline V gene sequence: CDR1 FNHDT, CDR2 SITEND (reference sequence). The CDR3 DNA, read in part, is TGTGCCAGCAGTATAAAGGGGGCTGCT. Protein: CASSIKGAA. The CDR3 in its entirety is CASSIKGAAEQFF.

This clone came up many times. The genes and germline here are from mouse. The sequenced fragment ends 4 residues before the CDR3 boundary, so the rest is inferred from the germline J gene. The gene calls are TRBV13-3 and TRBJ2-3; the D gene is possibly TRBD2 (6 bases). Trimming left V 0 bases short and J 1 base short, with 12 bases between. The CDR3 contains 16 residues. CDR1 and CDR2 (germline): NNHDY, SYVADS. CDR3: CASSDVRGDGAETLYF. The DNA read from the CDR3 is TGTGCCAGCAGTGATGTCCGGGGGGATGGTGCAGAA.

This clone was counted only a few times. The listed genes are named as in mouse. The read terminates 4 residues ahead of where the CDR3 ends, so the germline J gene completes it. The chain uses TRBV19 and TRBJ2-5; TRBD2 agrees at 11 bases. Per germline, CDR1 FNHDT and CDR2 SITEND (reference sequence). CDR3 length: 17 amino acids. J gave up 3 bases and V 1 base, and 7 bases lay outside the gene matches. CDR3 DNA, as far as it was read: TGTGCCAGCAGTATAATGGGACTGGGGGAGTTTCAAGAC. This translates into CASSIMGLGEFQD. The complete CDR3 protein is CASSIMGLGEFQDTQYF.

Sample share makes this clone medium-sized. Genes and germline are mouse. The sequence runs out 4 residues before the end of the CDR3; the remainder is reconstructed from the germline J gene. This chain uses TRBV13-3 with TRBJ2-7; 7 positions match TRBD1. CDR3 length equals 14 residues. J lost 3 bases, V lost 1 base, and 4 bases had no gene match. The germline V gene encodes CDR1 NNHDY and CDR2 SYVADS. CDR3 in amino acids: CASSDRQGGYEQYF. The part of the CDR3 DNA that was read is TGTGCCAGCAGTGATCGACAGGGTGGCTAT.

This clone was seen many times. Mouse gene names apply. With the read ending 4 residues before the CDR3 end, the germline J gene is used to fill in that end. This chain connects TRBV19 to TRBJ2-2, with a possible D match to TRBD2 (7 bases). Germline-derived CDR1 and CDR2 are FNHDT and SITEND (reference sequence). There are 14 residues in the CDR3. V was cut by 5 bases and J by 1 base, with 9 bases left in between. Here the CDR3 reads CASSWGQNTGQLYF. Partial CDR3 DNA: TGTGCCAGCAGCTGGGGGCAAAACACCGGG.

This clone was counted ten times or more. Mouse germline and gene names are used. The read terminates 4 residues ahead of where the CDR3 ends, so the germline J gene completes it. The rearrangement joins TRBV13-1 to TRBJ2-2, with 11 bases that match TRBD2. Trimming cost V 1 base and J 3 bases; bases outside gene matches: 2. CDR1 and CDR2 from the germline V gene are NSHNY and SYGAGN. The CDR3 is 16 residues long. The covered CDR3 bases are TGTGCCAGCAGTGATACTGGGGGGGCACACACCGGG. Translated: CASSDTGGAHTG. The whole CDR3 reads CASSDTGGAHTGQLYF.

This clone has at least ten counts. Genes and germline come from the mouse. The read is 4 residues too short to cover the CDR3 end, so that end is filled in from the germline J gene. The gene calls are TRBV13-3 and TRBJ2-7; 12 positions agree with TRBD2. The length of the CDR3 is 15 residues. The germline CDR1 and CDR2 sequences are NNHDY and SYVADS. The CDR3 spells CASLRLGGRVDEQYF. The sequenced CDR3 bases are TGTGCCAGCCTCCGACTGGGGGGGCGCGTTGAT.

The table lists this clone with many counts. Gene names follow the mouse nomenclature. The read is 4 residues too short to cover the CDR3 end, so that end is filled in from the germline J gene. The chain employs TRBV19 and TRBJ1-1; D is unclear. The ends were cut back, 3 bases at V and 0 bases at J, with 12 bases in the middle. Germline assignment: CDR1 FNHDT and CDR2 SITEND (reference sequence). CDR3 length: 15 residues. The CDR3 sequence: CASSKRLRANTEVFF. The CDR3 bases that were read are TGTGCCAGCAGTAAACGACTCCGTGCAAACACA.